One TCR beta chain is described in this entry. This CDR3 spans 14 amino acids. Germline V gene sequence: CDR1 SGHNT, CDR2 YENEEA. V lost 5 bases and J 0 bases, leaving 10 bases between the germline ends. The data derive from a study of blood T cell repertoires in COVID-19. Study-wide background: COVID-19 samples from acute and convalescent phases originated in the United States, Italy and Spain. The analysed material was cDNA or gDNA that came from T cells, B-cell-depleted T cells, or PBMCs.

In the authors' workflow: Amplification with reference gene primers provided the estimates of nucleated cell counts. TCRdb keeps only in-frame clones here, not all; method: immunoSEQ multiplex PCR. V, J and clone size are those of that table, while D and trimming were read from the DNA. The sample includes 100,000 to 150,000 clones, approximately 88% of them seen just once. The V call is TRBV11-3, the J call TRBJ1-1; TRBD1 is a possible D gene (5 bases). The sequence was obtained from a man aged 50 or older with acute or convalescent COVID-19. What was sequenced was peripheral blood. The CDR3 DNA is TGTGCCAGCAGCCCCAGACAGCTGAACACTGAAGCTTTCTTT. Its translation is CASSPRQLNTEAFF. The whole variable domain, remainder taken from reference TRBV11-3 and TRBJ1-1, is EAGVVQSPRYKIIEKKQPVAFWCNPISGHNTLYWYLQNLGQGPELLIRYENEEAVDDSQLPKDRFSAERLKGVDSTLKIQPAELGDSAVYLCASSPRQLNTEAFFGQGTRLTVV.